This is a list of T cell receptor beta chains from one sample in a study of PD-L1 blockade in urothelial cancer. Some clones are missing from TCRdb's copy, which holds only in-frame ones; the method was immunoSEQ multiplex PCR. This table has 130,000 or so clones, about four fifths appearing once. Sequences were derived from PBMCs, sampled around atezolizumab (anti-PD-L1) treatment. Receptors originate from a man aged 50-60 years with urothelial cancer. The CDR3 runs from the conserved cysteine through the conserved F or W. D genes are given only for firm matches. A row's size may be missing; if present it is once, few, many or a size class.

TRBD1 | TRBJ2-7 | few | TRBV25-1 | TGTGCCAGTCCCCGGGACAGGGATTACGAGCAGTACTTC | CASPRDRDYEQYF
TRBD2 | TRBJ2-7 | . | TRBV13 | TGTGCCAGCAGGGGACTAGCGAGCCTCGAGCAGTACTTC | CASRGLASLEQYF
TRBD2 | TRBJ2-2 | . | TRBV27 | TGTGCCAGCAGTGGGCTAGCGGGAGCCGGCGGGGAGCTGTTTTTT | CASSGLAGAGGELFF
. | TRBJ2-3 | . | TRBV5-1 | TGCGCCAGCAGCTTGGGAGACTTCTTCACAGATACGCAGTATTTT | CASSLGDFFTDTQYF
. | TRBJ1-4 | few | TRBV28 | TGTGCCAGCAGTCGATCGACAGGCGATGAAAAACTGTTTTTT | CASSRSTGDEKLFF
TRBD1 | TRBJ1-5 | once | TRBV18 | TGTGCCAGCTCCCCAACCGGACAGGGCAATCAGCCCCAGCATTTT | CASSPTGQGNQPQHF
TRBD1 | TRBJ2-1 | . | TRBV9 | TGTGCCAGCAGCCCACGACAGGGGGGTTACAATGAGCAGTTCTTC | CASSPRQGGYNEQFF
. | TRBJ2-1 | . | TRBV28 | TGTGCCAGCAGTTTTCGAGGGCTCGGGCTGGGTGAGCAGTTCTTC | CASSFRGLGLGEQFF
TRBD1 | TRBJ2-2 | . | TRBV7-7 | TGTGCTAGCAGCTTGACAGGGCCCGGGGAGCTGTTTTTT | CASSLTGPGELFF
TRBD1 | TRBJ2-2 | few | TRBV6-5 | TGTGCCAGCAGGGTAGACAGGGCGTGGAAGGAGCTGTTTTTT | CASRVDRAWKELFF
TRBD2 | TRBJ2-1 | . | TRBV7-8 | TGTGCCAGCAGCTTAGGGGCTAGCGGGAGGGTATACAATGAGCAGTTCTTC | CASSLGASGRVYNEQFF
TRBD2 | TRBJ2-5 | . | TRBV7-3 | TGTGCCAGCAGCTTGGCGGGAGGCAGGGAGACCCAGTACTTC | CASSLAGGRETQYF
TRBD1 | TRBJ1-2 | . | TRBV30 | TGTGCCTTCAACACCCGGGACAGGGGCTTTTTGGGCTACACCTTC | CAFNTRDRGFLGYTF
TRBD2 | TRBJ2-1 | . | TRBV19 | TGTGCCAGTAGTATGGGGGAGACTAGCCTTGGCAATGAGCAGTTCTTC | CASSMGETSLGNEQFF
TRBD1 | TRBJ1-1 | . | TRBV5-5 | TGTGCCAGCAGCTCGGACAGGGTCACTGAAGCTTTCTTT | CASSSDRVTEAFF
TRBD2 | TRBJ2-7 | . | TRBV28 | TGTGCCAGCAGTTCAGGGGGACTAGCGGCCACCTACGAGCAGTACTTC | CASSSGGLAATYEQYF
TRBD2 | TRBJ2-7 | . | TRBV15 | TGTGCCACCAGCAGGGGGACTAGCGGGAGCTCCTACGAGCAGTACTTC | CATSRGTSGSSYEQYF
. | TRBJ1-2 | . | TRBV6-5 | TGTGCCACCCAATCCTCGGGAGCTAACTATGGCTACACCTTC | CATQSSGANYGYTF
. | TRBJ2-1 | . | TRBV9 | TGTGCCAGCAGCCTTAATGGCCCCAATGAGCAGTTCTTC | CASSLNGPNEQFF
. | TRBJ1-1 | . | TRBV14 | TGTGCCAGCAGCCCCCGACTGGGCACTGAAGCTTTCTTT | CASSPRLGTEAFF
TRBD2 | TRBJ2-3 | . | TRBV11-3 | TGTGCCAGCAGCTTGGGAGGGAGCACAGATACGCAGTATTTT | CASSLGGSTDTQYF
. | TRBJ2-1 | . | TRBV2 | TGTGCCAGCAGAATGGACAGTCATGAGCAGTTCTTC | CASRMDSHEQFF
TRBD1 | TRBJ2-5 | . | TRBV6-5 | TGTGCCAGCAGTTACGCGACAGGGCAGTGGGAGACCCAGTACTTC | CASSYATGQWETQYF
. | TRBJ2-7 | . | TRBV28 | TGTGCCAGCAGCCAACGCGGAGGGTCCTACGAGCAGTACTTC | CASSQRGGSYEQYF
. | TRBJ1-1 | . | TRBV5-4 | TGTGCCAGCACACAAGCACAGGGTTGGTACACTGAAGCTTTCTTT | CASTQAQGWYTEAFF
. | TRBJ2-3 | once | TRBV7-3 | TGTGCCAGCAGCTTCAGAGGAAACACAGATACGCAGTATTTT | CASSFRGNTDTQYF
. | TRBJ2-1 | . | TRBV21-1 | TGTGCCAGCAGCAAGCACTCACGGAGGGCCCTACGATTCGGTGAGCAGTTCTTC | CASSKHSRRALRFGEQFF
. | TRBJ1-6 | . | TRBV6-5 | TGTGCCAGCGGAACAGTGATAAATTCACCCCTCCACTTT | CASGTVINSPLHF
. | TRBJ2-7 | few | TRBV18 | TGTGCCAGCTCACAACAGGGTTACTCCTACGAGCAGTACTTC | CASSQQGYSYEQYF
. | TRBJ2-7 | . | TRBV5-1 | TGCGCCAGCAGCTTGGTTTCAGGGGGGCCCTACGAGCAGTACTTC | CASSLVSGGPYEQYF
TRBD1 | TRBJ1-2 | . | TRBV10-3 | TGTGCCAGCACGGACAGGGCCTATGGCTACACCTTC | CASTDRAYGYTF
TRBD2 | TRBJ2-7 | . | TRBV5-4 | TGTGCCAGCAGCTTGGCCGGGAGGACCTCTAAGCAGTACTTC | CASSLAGRTSKQYF
. | TRBJ2-1 | . | TRBV19 | TGTGCCAGTATGGCACCGAACGCCTACAATGAGCAGTTCTTC | CASMAPNAYNEQFF
TRBD1 | TRBJ1-1 | few | TRBV2 | TGTGCCAGCAGCTTAGACAGGGGGGCTGAAGCTTTCTTT | CASSLDRGAEAFF
TRBD2 | TRBJ2-2 | . | TRBV5-4 | TGTGCCAGCAGCTTGGGACTAGCGGGATTCAACACCGGGGAGCTGTTTTTT | CASSLGLAGFNTGELFF
. | TRBJ2-1 | few | TRBV7-3 | TGTGCCAGCAGCTTAGCGGCTCTTAATGAGCAGTTCTTC | CASSLAALNEQFF
. | TRBJ2-7 | few | TRBV7-8 | TGTGCCAGCAGCCCCCCCGTAGGGAGCTACGAGCAGTACTTC | CASSPPVGSYEQYF
TRBD2 | TRBJ2-3 | . | TRBV5-1 | TGCGCCAGCAGGGTAGCTAGCGGAGCGACAGATACGCAGTATTTT | CASRVASGATDTQYF
. | TRBJ2-7 | . | TRBV5-1 | TGCGCCAGCAGCTCCCGACTCTCTTCCTACGAGCAGTACTTC | CASSSRLSSYEQYF
. | TRBJ1-5 | . | TRBV28 | TGTGCCAGCAGTTTAGGCAGGTCGTCTGGCAATCAGCCCCAGCATTTT | CASSLGRSSGNQPQHF
TRBD2 | TRBJ2-2 | . | TRBV5-1 | TGCGCCAGCAGCTTGGAGTTAGCGGGAGTTTGGGAAACCGGGGAGCTGTTTTTT | CASSLELAGVWETGELFF
. | TRBJ2-7 | . | TRBV5-4 | TGTGCCAGCAGCCAGGGACTGGGGAGCTCCTACGAGCAGTACTTC | CASSQGLGSSYEQYF
. | TRBJ2-5 | . | TRBV5-1 | TGCGCCAGCAGCTTGGGGCTTTCCGGAAGACAAAAAGAGACCCAGTACTTC | CASSLGLSGRQKETQYF
TRBD2 | TRBJ2-2 | once | TRBV7-6 | TGTGCCAGCAGCGTGGCCGGGACTAGCGGATATGCGAACACCGGGGAGCTGTTTTTT | CASSVAGTSGYANTGELFF
TRBD1 | TRBJ2-3 | . | TRBV5-1 | TGCGCCAGCAGCCCGGGACAGGGTGCCCCAGATACGCAGTATTTT | CASSPGQGAPDTQYF
. | TRBJ2-5 | . | TRBV28 | TGTGCCATAACTAGCCAAGAGACCCAGTACTTC | CAITSQETQYF
TRBD1 | TRBJ2-7 | . | TRBV5-4 | TGTGCCAGCAGCCCGCGGGACAGGGGAGCCTACGAGCAGTACTTC | CASSPRDRGAYEQYF
. | TRBJ2-2 | once | TRBV5-4 | TGTGCCAGCACCTGGTATGGAGCGAACACCGGGGAGCTGTTTTTT | CASTWYGANTGELFF
TRBD1 | TRBJ1-5 | once | TRBV6-5 | TGTGCCAGCAGCGCATCCGGGACAGGTAATCAGCCCCAGCATTTT | CASSASGTGNQPQHF
TRBD2 | TRBJ2-2 | . | TRBV7-8 | TGTGCCAGCAGCCCCGTTAGCGGGAGGGCCCCCACCGGGGAGCTGTTTTTT | CASSPVSGRAPTGELFF
TRBD1 | TRBJ1-1 | few | TRBV7-9 | TGTGCCAGCAGCTGGGACAGGGGGGCGAACACTGAAGCTTTCTTT | CASSWDRGANTEAFF
TRBD1 | TRBJ2-1 | . | TRBV4-1 | TGCGCCAGCAGCCGGGACAGCTACAATGAGCAGTTCTTC | CASSRDSYNEQFF